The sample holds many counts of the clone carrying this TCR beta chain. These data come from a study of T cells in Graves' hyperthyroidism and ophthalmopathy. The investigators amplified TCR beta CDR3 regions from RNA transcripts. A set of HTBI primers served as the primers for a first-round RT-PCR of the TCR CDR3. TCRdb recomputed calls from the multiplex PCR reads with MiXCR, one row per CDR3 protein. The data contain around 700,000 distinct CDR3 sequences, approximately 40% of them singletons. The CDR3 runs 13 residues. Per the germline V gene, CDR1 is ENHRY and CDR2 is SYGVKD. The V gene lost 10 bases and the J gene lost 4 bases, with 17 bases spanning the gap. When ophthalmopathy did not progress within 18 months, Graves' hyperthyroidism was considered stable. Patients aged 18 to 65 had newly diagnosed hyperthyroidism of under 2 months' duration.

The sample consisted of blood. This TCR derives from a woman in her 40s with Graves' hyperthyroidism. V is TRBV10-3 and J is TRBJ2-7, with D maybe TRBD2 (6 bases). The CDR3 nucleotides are TGTGCCAGCATGGTCCTCGGGGGATACGAGCAGTACTTC. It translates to CASMVLGGYEQYF.